This TCR beta chain was captured by sequencing in a study of cytomegalovirus exposure and HLA in healthy donors. Generated by immunoSEQ multiplex PCR, the TCRdb table keeps only in-frame clones and is missing some. Here the sample spans 200,000 to 250,000 clones, just over 90% being singletons. This CDR3 has 17 residues. Germline V gene data show CDR1 as MNHEY and CDR2 as SMNVEV (reference sequence). Trimming took 1 base from V and 1 from J; bases not matched to a gene: 7. The sequence came from a woman aged 18-29 years in good health and CMV-seronegative. This chain connects TRBV27 to TRBJ2-1; 7 bases agree with TRBD2. Sequenced material: PBMCs. CDR3 in DNA: TGTGCCAGCAGTTTATTCCCCGCGGGAGAATCCTACAATGAGCAGTTCTTC. It is translated as CASSLFPAGESYNEQFF.